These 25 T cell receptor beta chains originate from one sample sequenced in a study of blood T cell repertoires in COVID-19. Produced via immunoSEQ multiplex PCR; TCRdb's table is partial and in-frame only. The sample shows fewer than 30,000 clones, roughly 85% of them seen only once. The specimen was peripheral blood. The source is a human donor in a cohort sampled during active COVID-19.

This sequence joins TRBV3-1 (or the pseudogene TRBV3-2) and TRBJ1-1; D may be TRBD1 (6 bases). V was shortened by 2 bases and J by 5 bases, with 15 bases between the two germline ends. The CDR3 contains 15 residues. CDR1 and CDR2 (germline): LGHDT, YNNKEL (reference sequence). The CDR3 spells CASSQHPDRITEAFF. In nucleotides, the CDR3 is TGTGCCAGCAGCCAACACCCTGACAGGATAACTGAAGCTTTCTTT.

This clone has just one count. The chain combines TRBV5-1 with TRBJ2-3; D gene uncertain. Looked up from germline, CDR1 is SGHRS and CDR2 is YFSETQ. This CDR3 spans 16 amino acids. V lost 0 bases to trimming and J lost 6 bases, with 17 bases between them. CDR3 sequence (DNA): TGCGCCAGCAGCTTGGCAACGGCGCCCCAAGCGGATACGCAGTATTTT. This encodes CASSLATAPQADTQYF.

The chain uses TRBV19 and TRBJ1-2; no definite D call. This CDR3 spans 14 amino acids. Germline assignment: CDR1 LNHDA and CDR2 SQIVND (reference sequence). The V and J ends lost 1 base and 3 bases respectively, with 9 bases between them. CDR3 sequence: CASSIAGDHYGYTF. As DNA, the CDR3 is TGTGCCAGTAGTATAGCGGGTGACCACTATGGCTACACCTTC.

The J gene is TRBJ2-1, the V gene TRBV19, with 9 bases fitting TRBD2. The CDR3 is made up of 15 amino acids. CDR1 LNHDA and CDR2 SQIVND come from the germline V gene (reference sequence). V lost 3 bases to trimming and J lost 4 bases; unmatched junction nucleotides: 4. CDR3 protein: CASSMASGVYNEQFF. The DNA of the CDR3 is TGTGCCAGTAGTATGGCTAGCGGGGTTTACAATGAGCAGTTCTTC.

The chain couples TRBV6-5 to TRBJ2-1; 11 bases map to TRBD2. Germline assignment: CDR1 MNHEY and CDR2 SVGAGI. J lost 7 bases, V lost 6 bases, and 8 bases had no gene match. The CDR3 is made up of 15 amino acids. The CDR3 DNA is TGTGCCAGCAGGTTAGCGGGGGGGCCAGGAAATGAGCAGTTCTTC. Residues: CASRLAGGPGNEQFF.

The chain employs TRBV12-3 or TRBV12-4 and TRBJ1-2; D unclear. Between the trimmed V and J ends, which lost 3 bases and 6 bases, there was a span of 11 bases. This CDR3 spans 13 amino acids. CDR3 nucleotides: TGTGCCAGCAGTTTCCTCACTCTCCATGGCTACACCTTC. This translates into CASSFLTLHGYTF.

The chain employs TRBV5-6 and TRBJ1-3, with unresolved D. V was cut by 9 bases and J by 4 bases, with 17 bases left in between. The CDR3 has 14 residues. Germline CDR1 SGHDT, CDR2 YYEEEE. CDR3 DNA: TGTGCCACCCAGTCGGGATCCTGGGGAAACACCATATATTTT. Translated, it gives CATQSGSWGNTIYF.

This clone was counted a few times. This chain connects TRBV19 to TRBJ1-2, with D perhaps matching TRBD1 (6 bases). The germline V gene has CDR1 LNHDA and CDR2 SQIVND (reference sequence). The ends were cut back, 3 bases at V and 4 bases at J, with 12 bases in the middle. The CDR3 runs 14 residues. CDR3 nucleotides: TGTGCCAGTAGTATGCAACAGGGATTCTATGGCTACACCTTC. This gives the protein CASSMQQGFYGYTF.

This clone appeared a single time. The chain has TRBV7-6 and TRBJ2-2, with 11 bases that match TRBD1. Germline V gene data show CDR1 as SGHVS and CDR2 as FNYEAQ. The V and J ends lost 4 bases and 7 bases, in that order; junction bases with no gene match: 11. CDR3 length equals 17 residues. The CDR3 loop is CASSSRRKGQGVGELFF. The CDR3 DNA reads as TGTGCCAGCAGCTCCCGCCGGAAGGGACAGGGGGTCGGGGAGCTGTTTTTT. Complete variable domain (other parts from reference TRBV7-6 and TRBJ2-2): GAGVSQSPRYKVTKRGQDVALRCDPISGHVSLYWYRQALGQGPEFLTYFNYEAQQDKSGLPNDRFSAERPEGSISTLTIQRTEQRDSAMYRCASSSRRKGQGVGELFFGEGSRLTVL.

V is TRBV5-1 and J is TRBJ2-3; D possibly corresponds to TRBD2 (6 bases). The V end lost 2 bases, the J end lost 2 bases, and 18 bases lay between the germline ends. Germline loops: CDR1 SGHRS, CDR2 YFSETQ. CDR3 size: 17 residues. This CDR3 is CASSLGSSEPFTDTQYF. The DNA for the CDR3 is TGCGCCAGCAGCTTAGGCTCTAGCGAACCCTTCACAGATACGCAGTATTTT.

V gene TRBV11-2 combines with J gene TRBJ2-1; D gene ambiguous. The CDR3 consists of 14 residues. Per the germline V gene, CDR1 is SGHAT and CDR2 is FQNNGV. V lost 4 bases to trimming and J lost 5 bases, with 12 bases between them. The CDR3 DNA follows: TGTGCCAGCAGCTCCTCCGGAGATCACAATGAGCAGTTCTTC. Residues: CASSSSGDHNEQFF.

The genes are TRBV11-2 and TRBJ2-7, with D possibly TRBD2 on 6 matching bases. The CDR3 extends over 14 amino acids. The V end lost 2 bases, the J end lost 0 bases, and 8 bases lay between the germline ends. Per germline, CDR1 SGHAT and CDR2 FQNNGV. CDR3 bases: TGTGCCAGCAGCTTAACGGGGGACTCCTACGAGCAGTACTTC. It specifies CASSLTGDSYEQYF.

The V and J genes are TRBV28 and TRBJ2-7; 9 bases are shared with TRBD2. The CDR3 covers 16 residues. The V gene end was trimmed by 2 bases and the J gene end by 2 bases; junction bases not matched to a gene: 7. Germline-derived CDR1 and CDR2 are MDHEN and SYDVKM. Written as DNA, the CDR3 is TGTGCCAGCAGTTTACCGGAGCGGGGGGCCACCTACGAGCAGTACTTC. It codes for CASSLPERGATYEQYF.

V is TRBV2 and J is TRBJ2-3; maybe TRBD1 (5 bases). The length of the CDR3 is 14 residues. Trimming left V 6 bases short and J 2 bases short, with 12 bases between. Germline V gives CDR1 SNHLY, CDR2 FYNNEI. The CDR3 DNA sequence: TGTGCCAGCAGCCTAGTTGGGGCCACAGATACGCAGTATTTT. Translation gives CASSLVGATDTQYF.

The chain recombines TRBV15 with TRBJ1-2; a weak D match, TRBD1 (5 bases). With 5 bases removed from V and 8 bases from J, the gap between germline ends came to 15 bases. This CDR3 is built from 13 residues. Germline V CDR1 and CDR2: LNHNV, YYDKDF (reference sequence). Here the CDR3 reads CATSRRGGDGYTF. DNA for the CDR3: TGTGCCACCAGCCGGAGGGGAGGTGACGGCTACACCTTC. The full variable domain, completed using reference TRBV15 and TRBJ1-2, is DAMVIQNPRYQVTQFGKPVTLSCSQTLNHNVMYWYQQKSSQAPKLLFHYYDKDFNNEADTPDNFQSRRPNTSFCFLDIRSPGLGDTAMYLCATSRRGGDGYTFGSGTRLTVV.

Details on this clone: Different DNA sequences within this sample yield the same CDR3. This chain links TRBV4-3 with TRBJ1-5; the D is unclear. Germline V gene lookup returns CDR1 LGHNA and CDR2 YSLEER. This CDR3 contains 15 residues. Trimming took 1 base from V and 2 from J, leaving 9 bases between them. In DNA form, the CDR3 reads TGCGCCAGCAGCCAAGGGGCCAGAGGCAATCAGCCCCAGCATTTT. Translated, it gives CASSQGARGNQPQHF.

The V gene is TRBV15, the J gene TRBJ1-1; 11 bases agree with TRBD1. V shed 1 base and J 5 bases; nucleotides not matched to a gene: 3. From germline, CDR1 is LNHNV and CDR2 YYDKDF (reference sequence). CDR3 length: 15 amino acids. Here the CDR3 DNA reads TGTGCCACCAGCAGAGGGACAGGGGGCCGTACTGAAGCTTTCTTT. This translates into CATSRGTGGRTEAFF.

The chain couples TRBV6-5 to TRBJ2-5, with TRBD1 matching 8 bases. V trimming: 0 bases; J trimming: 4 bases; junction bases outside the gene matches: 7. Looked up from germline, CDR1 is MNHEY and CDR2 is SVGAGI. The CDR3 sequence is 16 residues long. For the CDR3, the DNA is TGTGCCAGCAGTTACTCCCCCGTGGGACAGGCAGAGACCCAGTACTTC. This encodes CASSYSPVGQAETQYF.

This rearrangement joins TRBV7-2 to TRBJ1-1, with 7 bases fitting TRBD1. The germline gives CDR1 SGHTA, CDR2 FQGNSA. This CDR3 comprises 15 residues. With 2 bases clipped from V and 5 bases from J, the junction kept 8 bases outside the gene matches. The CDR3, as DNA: TGTGCCAGCAGCTTATCCCAGACAGGGCGGACTGAAGCTTTCTTT. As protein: CASSLSQTGRTEAFF.

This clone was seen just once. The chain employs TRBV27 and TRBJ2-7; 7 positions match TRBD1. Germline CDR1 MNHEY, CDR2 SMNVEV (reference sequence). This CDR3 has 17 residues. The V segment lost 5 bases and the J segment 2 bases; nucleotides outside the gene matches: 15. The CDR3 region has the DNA TGTGCCAGCAGTCCCGGGACAGCCCTACCTTCAGCCTACGAGCAGTACTTC. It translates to CASSPGTALPSAYEQYF.

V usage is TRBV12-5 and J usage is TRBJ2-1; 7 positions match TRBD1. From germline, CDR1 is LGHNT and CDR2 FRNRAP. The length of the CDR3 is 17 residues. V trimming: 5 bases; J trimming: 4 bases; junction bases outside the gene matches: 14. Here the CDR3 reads CASGGFDRDSNYNEQFF. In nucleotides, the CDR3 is TGTGCTAGTGGTGGGTTTGATAGGGACAGTAATTACAATGAGCAGTTCTTC.

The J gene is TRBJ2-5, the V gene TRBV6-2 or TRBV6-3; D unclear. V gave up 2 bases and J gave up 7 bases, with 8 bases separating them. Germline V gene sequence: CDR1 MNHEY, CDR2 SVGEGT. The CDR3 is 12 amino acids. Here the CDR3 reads CASSYPPVTQYF. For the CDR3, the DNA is TGTGCCAGCAGTTACCCTCCGGTGACCCAGTACTTC.

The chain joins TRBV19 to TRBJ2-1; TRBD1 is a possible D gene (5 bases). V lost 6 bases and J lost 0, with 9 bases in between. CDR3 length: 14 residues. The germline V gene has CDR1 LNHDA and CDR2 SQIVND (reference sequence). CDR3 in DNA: TGTGCCAGTAGCCGACAGAGCTCCTACAATGAGCAGTTCTTC. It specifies CASSRQSSYNEQFF.

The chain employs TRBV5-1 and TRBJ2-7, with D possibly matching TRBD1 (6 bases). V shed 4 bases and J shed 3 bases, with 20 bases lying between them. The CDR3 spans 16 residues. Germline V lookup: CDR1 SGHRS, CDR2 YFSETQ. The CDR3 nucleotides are TGCGCCAGCAGCCCGTCGCTTGCCAGGGGATTCTACGAGCAGTACTTC. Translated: CASSPSLARGFYEQYF.

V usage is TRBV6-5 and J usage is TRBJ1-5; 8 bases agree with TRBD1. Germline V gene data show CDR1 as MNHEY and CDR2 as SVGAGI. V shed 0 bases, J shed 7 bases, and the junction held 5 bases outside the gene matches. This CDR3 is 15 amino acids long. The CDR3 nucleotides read TGTGCCAGCAGTTACTCGAGACAGGGGAACCAGCCCCAGCATTTT. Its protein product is CASSYSRQGNQPQHF.